The clone carrying this T cell receptor beta chain was counted at least ten times. These data are taken from a study of spatial heterogeneity in lung cancer. TCRdb reanalysed the 5' RACE reads using MiXCR and keeps one entry per CDR3 protein. Of some 38,000 distinct CDR3 sequences listed, roughly 3% are singletons. The time point was: sample taken at primary tumor resection. The ends were cut back, 7 bases at V and 4 bases at J, with 19 bases in the middle. Germline assignment: CDR1 MDHEN and CDR2 SYDVKM. The CDR3 runs 15 residues. The gene calls are TRBV28 and TRBJ1-2, with a possible D match to TRBD1 (5 bases). This receptor was obtained from a male donor with early-stage non-small cell lung cancer. The source was normal lung tissue next to the tumor, collected at surgery. CDR3 DNA sequence: TGTGCCAGCAATCTCCCCAGTGGACAAGGCTATGGCTACACCTTC. It is translated as CASNLPSGQGYGYTF.